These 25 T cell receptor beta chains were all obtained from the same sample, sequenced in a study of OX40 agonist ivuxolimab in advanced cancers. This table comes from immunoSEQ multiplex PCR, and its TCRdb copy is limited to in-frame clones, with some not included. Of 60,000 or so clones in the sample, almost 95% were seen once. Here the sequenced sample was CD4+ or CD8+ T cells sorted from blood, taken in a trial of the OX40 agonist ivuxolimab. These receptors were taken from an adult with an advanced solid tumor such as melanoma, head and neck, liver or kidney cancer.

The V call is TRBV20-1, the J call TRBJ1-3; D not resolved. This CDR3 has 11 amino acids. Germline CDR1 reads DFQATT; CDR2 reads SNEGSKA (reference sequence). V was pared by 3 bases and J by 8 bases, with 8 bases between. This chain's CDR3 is CSARLVDTIYF. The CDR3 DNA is TGCAGTGCTAGGCTAGTTGACACCATATATTTT.

CDR3 in amino acids: CASSQDRSGRYNEQFF. In DNA form, the CDR3 reads TGCGCCAGCAGCCAAGATCGCAGCGGGAGGTACAATGAGCAGTTCTTC. This chain links TRBV4-1 with TRBJ2-1, with 9 bases aligning to TRBD2. This CDR3 contains 16 residues. V was clipped by 0 bases and J by 4 bases; unmatched bases: 4. Germline V gene lookup returns CDR1 MGHRA and CDR2 YSYEKL.

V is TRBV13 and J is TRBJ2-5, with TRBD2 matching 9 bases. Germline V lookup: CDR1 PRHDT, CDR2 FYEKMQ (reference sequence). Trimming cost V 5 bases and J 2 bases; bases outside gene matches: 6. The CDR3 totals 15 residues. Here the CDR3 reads CASSLETSGQETQYF. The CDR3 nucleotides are TGTGCCAGCAGCCTAGAGACTAGCGGTCAAGAGACCCAGTACTTC.

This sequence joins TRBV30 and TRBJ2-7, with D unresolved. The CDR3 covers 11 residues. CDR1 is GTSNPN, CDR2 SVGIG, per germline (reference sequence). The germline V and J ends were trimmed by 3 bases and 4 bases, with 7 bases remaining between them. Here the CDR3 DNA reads TGTGCCTGGAGCCATACATACGAGCAGTACTTC. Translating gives CAWSHTYEQYF. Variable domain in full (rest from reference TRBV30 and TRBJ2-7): SQTIHQWPATLVQPVGSPLSLECTVEGTSNPNLYWYRQAAGRGLQLLFYSVGIGQISSEVPQNLSASRPQDRQFILSSKKLLLSDSGFYLCAWSHTYEQYFGPGTRLTVT.

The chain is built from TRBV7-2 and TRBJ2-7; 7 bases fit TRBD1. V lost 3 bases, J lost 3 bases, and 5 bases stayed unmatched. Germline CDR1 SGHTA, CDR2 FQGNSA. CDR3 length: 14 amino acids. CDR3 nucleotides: TGTGCCAGCAGCTTTATCGGGACAGTCTACGAGCAGTACTTC. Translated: CASSFIGTVYEQYF.

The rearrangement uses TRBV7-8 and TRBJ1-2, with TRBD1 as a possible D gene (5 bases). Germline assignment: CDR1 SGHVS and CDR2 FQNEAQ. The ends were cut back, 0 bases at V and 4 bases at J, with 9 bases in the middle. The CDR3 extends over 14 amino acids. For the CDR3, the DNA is TGTGCCAGCAGCTTAGCGGGGCGCGGCTATGGCTACACCTTC. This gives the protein CASSLAGRGYGYTF.

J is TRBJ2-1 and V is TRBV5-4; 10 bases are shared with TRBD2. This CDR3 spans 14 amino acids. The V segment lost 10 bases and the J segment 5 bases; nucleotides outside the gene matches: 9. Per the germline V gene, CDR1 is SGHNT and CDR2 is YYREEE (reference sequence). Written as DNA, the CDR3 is TGTGCCGCAAGTAGGACTAGCGGAGACAATGAGCAGTTCTTC. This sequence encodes CAASRTSGDNEQFF.

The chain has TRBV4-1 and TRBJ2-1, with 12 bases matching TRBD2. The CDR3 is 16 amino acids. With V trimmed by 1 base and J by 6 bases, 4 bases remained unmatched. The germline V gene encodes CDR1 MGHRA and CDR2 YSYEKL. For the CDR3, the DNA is TGCGCCAGCAGCCAAGCGACTAGCGGGAGTTTCAATGAGCAGTTCTTC. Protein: CASSQATSGSFNEQFF.

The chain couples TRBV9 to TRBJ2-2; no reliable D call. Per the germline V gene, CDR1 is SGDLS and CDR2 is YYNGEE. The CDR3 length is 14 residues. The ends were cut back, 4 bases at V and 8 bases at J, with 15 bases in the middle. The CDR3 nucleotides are TGTGCCAGCAGCAGTACCCACGTGGAGGGGGAGCTGTTTTTT. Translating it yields CASSSTHVEGELFF.

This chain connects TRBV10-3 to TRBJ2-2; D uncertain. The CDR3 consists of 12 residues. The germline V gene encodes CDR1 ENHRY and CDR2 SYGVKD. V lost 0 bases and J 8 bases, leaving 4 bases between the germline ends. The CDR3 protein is CAISESKGELFF. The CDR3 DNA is TGTGCCATCAGTGAGTCGAAGGGGGAGCTGTTTTTT.

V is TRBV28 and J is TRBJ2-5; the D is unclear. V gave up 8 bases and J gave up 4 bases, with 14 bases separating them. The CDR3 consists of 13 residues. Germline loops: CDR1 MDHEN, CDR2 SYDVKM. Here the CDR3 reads CASFLGNGETQYF. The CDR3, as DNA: TGTGCCAGCTTCCTGGGTAATGGAGAGACCCAGTACTTC.

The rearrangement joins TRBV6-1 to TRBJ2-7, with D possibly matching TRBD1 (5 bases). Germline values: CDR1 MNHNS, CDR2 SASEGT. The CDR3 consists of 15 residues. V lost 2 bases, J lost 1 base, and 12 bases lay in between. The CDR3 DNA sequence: TGTGCCAGCAGTGAAAGGCGACAGCTTTCCTACGAGCAGTACTTC. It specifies CASSERRQLSYEQYF.

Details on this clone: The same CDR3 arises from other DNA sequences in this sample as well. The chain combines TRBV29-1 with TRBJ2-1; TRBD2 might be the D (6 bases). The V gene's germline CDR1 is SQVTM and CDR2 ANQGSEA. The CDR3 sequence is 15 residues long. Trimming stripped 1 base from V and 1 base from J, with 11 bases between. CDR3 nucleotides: TGCAGCGTTGAAGGGACTACTCGGTCCTACAATGAGCAGTTCTTC. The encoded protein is CSVEGTTRSYNEQFF.

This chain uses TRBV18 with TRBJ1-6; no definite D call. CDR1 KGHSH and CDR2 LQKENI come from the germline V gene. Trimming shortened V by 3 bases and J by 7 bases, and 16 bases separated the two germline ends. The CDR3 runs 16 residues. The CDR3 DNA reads TGTGCCAGCTCACCGATCGGAGAGTCCAGGAATTCACCCCTCCACTTT. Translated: CASSPIGESRNSPLHF.

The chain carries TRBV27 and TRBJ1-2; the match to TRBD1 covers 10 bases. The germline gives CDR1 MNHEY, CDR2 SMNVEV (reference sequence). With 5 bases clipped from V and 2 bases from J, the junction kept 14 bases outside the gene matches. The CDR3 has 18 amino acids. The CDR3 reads CASSGYRDRGRGNYGYTF. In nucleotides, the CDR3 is TGTGCCAGCAGTGGATACCGGGACAGGGGTAGGGGAAACTATGGCTACACCTTC.

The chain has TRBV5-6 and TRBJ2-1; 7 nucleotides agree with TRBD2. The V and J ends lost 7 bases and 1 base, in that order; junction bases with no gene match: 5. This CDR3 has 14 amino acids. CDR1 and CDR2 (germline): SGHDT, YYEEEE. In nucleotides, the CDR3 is TGTGCCAGCGCCTGGGGGGGATCCTACAATGAGCAGTTCTTC. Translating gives CASAWGGSYNEQFF. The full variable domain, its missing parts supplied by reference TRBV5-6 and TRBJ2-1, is DAGVTQSPTHLIKTRGQQVTLRCSPKSGHDTVSWYQQALGQGPQFIFQYYEEEERQRGNFPDRFSGHQFPNYSSELNVNALLLGDSALYLCASAWGGSYNEQFFGPGTRLTVL.

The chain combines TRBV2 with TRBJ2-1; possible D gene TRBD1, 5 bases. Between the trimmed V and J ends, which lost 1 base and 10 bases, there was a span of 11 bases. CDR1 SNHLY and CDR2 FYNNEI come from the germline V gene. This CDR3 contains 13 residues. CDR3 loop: CASSEVLTEEQFF. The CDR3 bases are TGTGCCAGCAGTGAAGTCTTGACAGAGGAGCAGTTCTTC. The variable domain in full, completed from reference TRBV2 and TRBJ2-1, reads EPEVTQTPSHQVTQMGQEVILRCVPISNHLYFYWYRQILGQKVEFLVSFYNNEISEKSEIFDDQFSVERPDGSNFTLKIRSTKLEDSAMYFCASSEVLTEEQFFGPGTRLTVL.

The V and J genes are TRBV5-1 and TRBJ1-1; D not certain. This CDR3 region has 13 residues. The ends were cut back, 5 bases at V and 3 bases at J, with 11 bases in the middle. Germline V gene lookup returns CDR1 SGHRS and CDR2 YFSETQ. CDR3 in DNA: TGCGCCAGCAGACCAGACATGGACACTGAAGCTTTCTTT. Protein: CASRPDMDTEAFF.

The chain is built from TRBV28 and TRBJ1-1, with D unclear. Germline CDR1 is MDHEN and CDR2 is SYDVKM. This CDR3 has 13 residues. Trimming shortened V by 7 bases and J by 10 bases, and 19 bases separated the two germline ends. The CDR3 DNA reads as TGTGCCAGCAACCTCCCCGGACTGGGTGCAGCTTTCTTT. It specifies CASNLPGLGAAFF. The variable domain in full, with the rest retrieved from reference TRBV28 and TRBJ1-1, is DVKVTQSSRYLVKRTGEKVFLECVQDMDHENMFWYRQDPGLGLRLIYFSYDVKMKEKGDIPEGYSVSREKKERFSLILESASTNQTSMYLCASNLPGLGAAFFGQGTRLTVV.

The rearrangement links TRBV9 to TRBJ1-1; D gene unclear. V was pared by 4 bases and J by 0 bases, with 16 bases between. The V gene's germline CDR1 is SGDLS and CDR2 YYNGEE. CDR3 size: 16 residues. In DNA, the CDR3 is TGTGCCAGCAGCTCCCAAGGACTCCCACTGAACACTGAAGCTTTCTTT. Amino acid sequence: CASSSQGLPLNTEAFF.

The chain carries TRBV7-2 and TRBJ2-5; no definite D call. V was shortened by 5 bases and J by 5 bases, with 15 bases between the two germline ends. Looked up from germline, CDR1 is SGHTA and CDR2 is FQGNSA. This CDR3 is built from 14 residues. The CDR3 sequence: CASSLDPALETQYF. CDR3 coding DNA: TGTGCCAGCAGCCTGGACCCGGCCTTGGAGACCCAGTACTTC.

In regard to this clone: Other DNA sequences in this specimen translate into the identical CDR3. Here the CDR3 reads CASSFGRTYEQYF. The CDR3, as DNA: TGTGCCAGCAGTTTTGGCAGAACCTACGAGCAGTACTTC. This chain connects TRBV27 to TRBJ2-7; no definite D call. V lost 3 bases and J lost 2, with 8 bases in between. CDR1 and CDR2 (germline): MNHEY, SMNVEV (reference sequence). This CDR3 comprises 13 residues.

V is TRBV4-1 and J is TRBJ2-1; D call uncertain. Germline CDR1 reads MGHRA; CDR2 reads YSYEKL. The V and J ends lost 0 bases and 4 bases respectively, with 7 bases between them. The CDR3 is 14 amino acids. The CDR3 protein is CASSQDAYYNEQFF. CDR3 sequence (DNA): TGCGCCAGCAGCCAAGATGCTTATTACAATGAGCAGTTCTTC.

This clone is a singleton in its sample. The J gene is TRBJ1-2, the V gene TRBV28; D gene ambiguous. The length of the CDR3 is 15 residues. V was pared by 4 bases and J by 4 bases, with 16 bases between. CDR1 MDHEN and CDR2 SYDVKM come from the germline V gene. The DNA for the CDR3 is TGTGCCAGCAGTTATTCCGCCAGGCCCGCCTATGGCTACACCTTC. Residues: CASSYSARPAYGYTF.

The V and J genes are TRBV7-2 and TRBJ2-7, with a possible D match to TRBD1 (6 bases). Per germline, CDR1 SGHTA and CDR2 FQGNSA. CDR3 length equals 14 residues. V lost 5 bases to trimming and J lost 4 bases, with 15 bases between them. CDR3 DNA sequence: TGTGCCAGCAGCCCGGGACACGGCGGGTACGAGCAGTACTTC. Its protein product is CASSPGHGGYEQYF.